The next 17 T cell receptor beta chains were all read from a single sample in a study of T cells in Graves' hyperthyroidism and ophthalmopathy. The CDR3 regions of TCR beta were amplified from RNA transcripts. First-round RT-PCR with HTBI primers amplified the TCR CDR3 region. TCRdb reanalysed the multiplex PCR reads using MiXCR and keeps one entry per CDR3 protein. The sample holds approximately 560,000 distinct CDR3 sequences, about 45% seen once. The sample was peripheral blood or thyroid tissue (not recorded which). The receptor source for this set is a woman aged 18-29 years with Graves' hyperthyroidism.

This sequence joins TRBV15 and TRBJ1-4; TRBD1 aligns across 12 bases. The V gene's germline CDR1 is LNHNV and CDR2 YYDKDF (reference sequence). J was trimmed by 8 bases and V by 5 bases; bases with no gene match: 3. This CDR3 is 14 amino acids long. The CDR3 region has the DNA TGTGCCACCAGCGTCGGGACAGGGGGCGAAAAACTGTTTTTT. Protein: CATSVGTGGEKLFF.

This clonotype was seen once. This chain connects TRBV6-1 to TRBJ2-5; TRBD2 matches at 10 bases. Germline V lookup: CDR1 MNHNS, CDR2 SASEGT. The V gene end was trimmed by 5 bases and the J gene end by 5 bases; junction bases not matched to a gene: 11. The CDR3 is 16 residues long. The CDR3 reads CASSPRLAGAGETQYF. CDR3 in DNA: TGTGCCAGCAGTCCCCGGCTAGCGGGAGCGGGCGAGACCCAGTACTTC.

This clonotype was seen at least ten times. The chain is built from TRBV7-2 and TRBJ2-5, with a possible D match to TRBD1 (5 bases). V lost 2 bases and J lost 6, with 7 bases in between. Germline-derived CDR1 and CDR2 are SGHTA and FQGNSA. The CDR3 consists of 12 residues. CDR3 DNA: TGTGCCAGCAGCTTACAGGGAAAGACCCAGTACTTC. Residues: CASSLQGKTQYF.

V gene TRBV20-1 combines with J gene TRBJ2-7; 12 bases fit TRBD2. The junction had 10 bases not matched to a gene; V was cut back by 6 bases and J by 4 bases. CDR3 length: 15 amino acids. CDR1 and CDR2 from the germline V gene are DFQATT and SNEGSKA (reference sequence). The CDR3 loop reads CSAYPTSGSRYEQYF. The CDR3 DNA reads TGCAGTGCATACCCGACTAGCGGGAGTAGGTACGAGCAGTACTTC.

Comment on this clonotype: A much more abundant neighbour one base away suggests this may be a read error. The gene calls are TRBV24-1 and TRBJ2-7; D uncertain. With 7 bases removed from V and 0 bases from J, the gap between germline ends came to 3 bases. The CDR3 is 11 residues long. The germline CDR1 and CDR2 sequences are KGHDR and SFDVKD. The chain's CDR3 is CATRDSYEQYF. For the CDR3, the DNA is TGTGCCACCAGGGACTCCTACGAGCAGTACTTC.

For this clonotype: Possible read error: a much larger clone is one base away. CDR3 sequence (DNA): TGTGCCGCCAGTGTTGTGGGGGGCGACCAAGAGACCCAGTACTTC. This translates into CAASVVGGDQETQYF. The V gene is TRBV24-1, the J gene TRBJ2-5; the D gene could be TRBD1 or TRBD2 (6 bases each). The CDR3 covers 15 residues. Per germline, CDR1 KGHDR and CDR2 SFDVKD.

This clonotype was counted only a few times. The chain is built from TRBV29-1 and TRBJ1-4, with a possible D match to TRBD1 (5 bases). The CDR3 spans 15 residues. Between the trimmed V and J ends, which lost 0 bases and 4 bases, there was a span of 12 bases. Germline CDR1 SQVTM, CDR2 ANQGSEA. CDR3 loop: CSVEENGASNEKLFF. CDR3 DNA: TGCAGCGTTGAAGAGAACGGGGCAAGTAATGAAAAACTGTTTTTT.

This clonotype was detected many times. V usage is TRBV10-3 and J usage is TRBJ2-5; no definite D call. CDR1 and CDR2 from the germline V gene are ENHRY and SYGVKD. The CDR3 has 13 amino acids. With 8 bases removed from V and 4 bases from J, the gap between germline ends came to 14 bases. As DNA, the CDR3 is TGTGCCATCGAAGACCTGGCGAGAGAGACCCAGTACTTC. Encoded protein: CAIEDLARETQYF.

For the CDR3, the DNA is TGTGCCAGCAGCCAGGGAGACGTCGGTGACTATGGCTACACCTTC. Its protein is CASSQGDVGDYGYTF. V usage is TRBV2 and J usage is TRBJ1-2; possibly TRBD1 for D (5 bases). The V and J ends lost 6 bases and 3 bases respectively, with 17 bases between them. Germline loops: CDR1 SNHLY, CDR2 FYNNEI. CDR3 length equals 15 residues. The entire variable domain, with the rest obtained from reference TRBV2 and TRBJ1-2, is as follows: EPEVTQTPSHQVTQMGQEVILRCVPISNHLYFYWYRQILGQKVEFLVSFYNNEISEKSEIFDDQFSVERPDGSNFTLKIRSTKLEDSAMYFCASSQGDVGDYGYTFGSGTRLTVV.

The chain employs TRBV29-1 and TRBJ1-5, with 8 positions matching TRBD1. This CDR3 has 12 residues. CDR1 and CDR2 from the germline V gene are SQVTM and ANQGSEA. J was trimmed by 9 bases and V by 7 bases; bases with no gene match: 8. The CDR3 sequence is CSARQGLRPQHF. The CDR3 coding sequence is TGCAGCGCTAGACAGGGGCTTCGGCCCCAGCATTTT.

The CDR3 region has the DNA TGTGCCGGTTCGACTAGCGGGAGGCGCGAAGAGACCCAGTACTTC. Translation: CAGSTSGRREETQYF. The chain joins TRBV15 to TRBJ2-5, with 13 bases identical to TRBD2. V shed 11 bases and J 3 bases; nucleotides not matched to a gene: 9. There are 15 residues in the CDR3. CDR1 is LNHNV and CDR2 is YYDKDF in the germline V gene (reference sequence).

This chain joins TRBV5-1 and TRBJ1-5; perhaps TRBD1 as D (6 bases). Deletions cut 4 bases from V and 2 bases from J, with 16 bases between. CDR1 is SGHRS and CDR2 is YFSETQ in the germline V gene. The CDR3 length is 16 residues. The CDR3 nucleotides read TGCGCCAGCAGCGTAACAGGGTCGGGGGGCAATCAGCCCCAGCATTTT. Its protein is CASSVTGSGGNQPQHF.

This clonotype has at least ten counts. J is TRBJ1-3 and V is TRBV7-2, with D perhaps matching TRBD1 (5 bases). V was trimmed by 5 bases and J by 6 bases, leaving 11 bases between them. The CDR3 length is 13 residues. Germline CDR1 reads SGHTA; CDR2 reads FQGNSA. In DNA form, the CDR3 reads TGTGCCAGCAGCCTCTGGGGCGAAAACACCATATATTTT. Residues: CASSLWGENTIYF.

This clonotype occurred a few times. The genes are TRBV5-1 and TRBJ1-4; perhaps TRBD1 as D (6 bases). CDR3 length: 15 residues. The germline gives CDR1 SGHRS, CDR2 YFSETQ. V lost 4 bases to trimming and J lost 4 bases, with 14 bases between them. DNA for the CDR3: TGCGCCAGCAGCGAATCCGGGACAAGTAATGAAAAACTGTTTTTT. Translated, it gives CASSESGTSNEKLFF.

The sample holds many counts of this clonotype. This chain connects TRBV7-9 to TRBJ2-7; D gene unclear. The CDR3 is 13 amino acids. V lost 6 bases and J 0 bases, leaving 9 bases between the germline ends. CDR1 and CDR2 from the germline V gene are SEHNR and FQNEAQ (reference sequence). In DNA form, the CDR3 reads TGTGCCAGCAGGACCGGAAGCTCCTACGAGCAGTACTTC. It translates to CASRTGSSYEQYF.

The rearrangement links TRBV7-8 to TRBJ1-1; 11 bases line up with TRBD1. Germline-derived CDR1 and CDR2 are SGHVS and FQNEAQ. V shed 8 bases and J 5 bases; nucleotides not matched to a gene: 13. This CDR3 contains 16 residues. The CDR3 loop is CASGTGTGGIETEAFF. CDR3 sequence (DNA): TGTGCCAGCGGAACCGGGACAGGGGGTATCGAAACTGAAGCTTTCTTT.

The chain joins TRBV7-9 to TRBJ1-4; 7 nucleotides align to TRBD1. With V trimmed by 5 bases and J by 8 bases, 11 bases remained unmatched. Germline CDR1 SEHNR, CDR2 FQNEAQ (reference sequence). CDR3 length equals 15 residues. In DNA, the CDR3 is TGTGCCAGCAGCCCGTTGACAGGGTGGAAAGAAAAACTGTTTTTT. Its translation: CASSPLTGWKEKLFF. The whole variable domain, remainder taken from reference TRBV7-9 and TRBJ1-4, is DTGVSQNPRHKITKRGQNVTFRCDPISEHNRLYWYRQTLGQGPEFLTYFQNEAQLEKSRLLSDRFSAERPKGSFSTLEIQRTEQGDSAMYLCASSPLTGWKEKLFFGSGTQLSVL.